This T cell receptor beta chain was identified during a study of human T cells and chemical hapten exposure. Time point: healthy volunteer bleed at 2 weeks. Sequencing started from total RNA isolated from unfractionated whole blood. The library tagged individual cDNA molecules with unique molecular identifiers. TCRdb ran MiXCR on the RACE reads and lists one entry per CDR3 protein. The table includes roughly 130,000 distinct CDR3 sequences, approximately 9.5% detected once. With respect to this clonotype: Relative to the germline gene, one junction end is altered; a read error may explain this.

The V gene's germline CDR1 is SQVTM and CDR2 ANQGSEA. CDR3 size: 13 residues. Sequencing was done on a sample of whole blood. V gene TRBV29-1 combines with J gene TRBJ2-1; possible D gene TRBD2, 5 bases. This sequence originates from a male donor in good health. Some clones in this sample may be carry-over from other donors' samples. CDR3 in amino acids: CSVVRTPSYEQSF. In DNA, the CDR3 is TGCAGCGTGGTCCGGACCCCTAGCTATGAGCAGTCCTTC.